Listed below are T cell receptor beta chains from one sample, sequenced in a study of blood T cell repertoires in COVID-19. Generated by immunoSEQ multiplex PCR, the TCRdb table keeps only in-frame clones and is missing some. The repertoire holds around 200,000 clones, with 81% as singletons. The sample taken for sequencing was PBMCs or T cells enriched from blood (not recorded which). The receptors shown here come from a man in his forties or fifties who had recovered from COVID-19. Both conserved end residues are part of each CDR3. D genes are given only for firm matches. The size field is filled for only some rows; it gives once, few, many or a size class.

clone_size d_call j_call cdr3_length v_call cdr3_nt cdr3_aa
- - TRBJ1-1 13 TRBV19 TGTGCCAGTAGAGAACAGGGAATCGCTGAAGCTTTCTTT CASREQGIAEAFF
- - TRBJ2-3 15 TRBV18 TGTGCCAGCTCACCGGACATAACAAGCACAGATACGCAGTATTTT CASSPDITSTDTQYF
- TRBD1 TRBJ1-5 15 TRBV4-1 TGCGCCAGCAGCCTATTGACAGGGGGTGATCAGCCCCAGCATTTT CASSLLTGGDQPQHF
- - TRBJ1-3 13 TRBV14 TGTGCCAGCAGCCAAGCGGCTGGAAACACCATATATTTT CASSQAAGNTIYF
once - TRBJ1-6 17 TRBV7-3 TGTGCCAGCAGCTTAACGGGACCATCAGCGGGTAATTCACCCCTCCACTTT CASSLTGPSAGNSPLHF
- TRBD1 TRBJ1-6 15 TRBV19 TGTGCCAGTAACTCCCGGGGGACAGGGTCCTCACCCCTCCACTTT CASNSRGTGSSPLHF
- - TRBJ1-2 16 TRBV5-1 TGCGCCAGCAGCGCCCTGGGGGGGCCCGCGTCGTATGGCTACACCTTC CASSALGGPASYGYTF
once TRBD2 TRBJ2-1 15 TRBV24-1 TGTGCCACCAGTGGAAGGGCGGGAGTCGGCGATGAGCAGTTCTTC CATSGRAGVGDEQFF
few - TRBJ1-2 13 TRBV12-5 TGTGCTAGTGGTTTGGTAGCGGGGGCGGGCTACACCTTC CASGLVAGAGYTF
- - TRBJ1-2 13 TRBV30 TGTGCCTGGAGTCCCGGGACATTCTATGGCTACACCTTC CAWSPGTFYGYTF
- TRBD1 TRBJ2-1 16 TRBV7-3 TGTGCCAGCAGCGGACAGGGGGATGTCTCCTACAATGAGCAGTTCTTC CASSGQGDVSYNEQFF
- TRBD1 TRBJ1-2 14 TRBV6-5 TGTGCCAGCAGTTACGGGACAGGGGACTATGGCTACACCTTC CASSYGTGDYGYTF
- - TRBJ2-7 13 TRBV2 TGTGCCAGCAGTGATTGGGACACGGGCGAGCAGTACTTC CASSDWDTGEQYF
- - TRBJ2-2 14 TRBV11-2 TGTGCCAGCAGATCAGGGTCTTGGGCCGGGGAGCTGTTTTTT CASRSGSWAGELFF
- TRBD1 TRBJ2-3 17 TRBV3-1/TRBV3-2 TGTGCCAGCAGCCAAACCTCGGCAGGGGGTTACACAGATACGCAGTATTTT CASSQTSAGGYTDTQYF
- - TRBJ2-7 13 TRBV27 TGTGCCAGCAGTTTTCACAATTCCTACGAGCAGTACTTC CASSFHNSYEQYF
- - TRBJ2-3 16 TRBV19 TGTGCCAGTAGTCCACCCGGGACACAAGGCACAGATACGCAGTATTTT CASSPPGTQGTDTQYF
- TRBD1 TRBJ2-2 15 TRBV7-6 TGTGCCAGCAGCCCTGGGGACAGGGGGACCGGGGAGCTGTTTTTT CASSPGDRGTGELFF
once - TRBJ1-1 15 TRBV18 TGTGCCAGCTCTCAAGACGGAAGAGGGAACACTGAAGCTTTCTTT CASSQDGRGNTEAFF
- - TRBJ1-1 13 TRBV2 TGTGCCAGCAGTGGGCAGGTCAACACTGAAGCTTTCTTT CASSGQVNTEAFF
once - TRBJ1-6 15 TRBV5-1 TGCGCCAGCAGCTTGGCCGGGGGGTCAAATTCACCCCTCCACTTT CASSLAGGSNSPLHF
few - TRBJ2-7 16 TRBV27 TGTGCCAGCAATCCCCTTAGAACCGAGACTCGTTACGAGCAGTACTTC CASNPLRTETRYEQYF
- - TRBJ1-1 13 TRBV19 TGTGCCAGTAGTATCCAGGGAAACACTGAAGCTTTCTTT CASSIQGNTEAFF
- TRBD1 TRBJ1-2 13 TRBV5-1 TGCGCCAGCGATGAGACAGGGAACTATGGCTACACCTTC CASDETGNYGYTF
- TRBD1 TRBJ1-2 13 TRBV5-1 TGCGCCAGCAGCTTAACAGGGGACTATGGCTACACCTTC CASSLTGDYGYTF
few - TRBJ2-1 16 TRBV5-1 TGCGCCAGCAGCTTGGGTGGGCCGAAGACCTACAATGAGCAGTTCTTC CASSLGGPKTYNEQFF